This note documents a single TCR beta chain sequence. The CDR3 is 15 amino acids. The germline CDR1 and CDR2 sequences are ENHRY and SYGVKD. V was pared by 10 bases and J by 5 bases, with 11 bases of the junction left unmatched. The data derive from a study of OX40 agonist ivuxolimab in advanced cancers. Using immunoSEQ multiplex PCR, the repertoire was profiled, and TCRdb retains in-frame clones only, with some absent. The sample holds 80,000 to 100,000 clones, around nine tenths seen once. This chain connects TRBV10-3 to TRBJ2-2, with 9 bases fitting TRBD2. This TCR derives from an adult with an advanced solid tumor such as melanoma, head and neck, liver or kidney cancer. The specimen was CD4+ or CD8+ T cells sorted from blood, collected in a trial of the OX40 agonist ivuxolimab. CDR3 loop: CASRPSGVATGELFF. The DNA of the CDR3 is TGTGCCAGCCGCCCTAGCGGGGTCGCGACCGGGGAGCTGTTTTTT.